Presented here are 10 T cell receptor beta chains from one specimen sequenced in a study of blood T cell repertoires in COVID-19. Only in-frame clones appear in the TCRdb table, and some are missing; sequencing was by immunoSEQ multiplex PCR. The data hold approximately 300,000 clones, with around 87% observed a single time. Source material: PBMCs or T cells enriched from blood (not recorded which). The receptors here all came from a woman younger than 45 who had recovered from COVID-19.

The chain recombines TRBV18 with TRBJ1-2, with no clear D. Deletions cut 6 bases from V and 4 bases from J, with 15 bases between. CDR3 length: 14 amino acids. Germline V gives CDR1 KGHSH, CDR2 LQKENI. Written as DNA, the CDR3 is TGTGCCAGCTCCCCTGACGGGTTCCTCTATGGCTACACCTTC. Amino acids: CASSPDGFLYGYTF.

The chain recombines TRBV27 with TRBJ1-1, with D uncertain. Germline CDR1 MNHEY, CDR2 SMNVEV (reference sequence). V was trimmed by 8 bases and J by 3 bases, leaving 10 bases between them. The CDR3 totals 12 residues. The CDR3 region has the DNA TGTGCCAGCTCGGACTTGTACACTGAAGCTTTCTTT. Its translation: CASSDLYTEAFF.

V and J are TRBV6-2 or TRBV6-3 and TRBJ2-2, with a possible D match to TRBD1 (5 bases). This CDR3 is built from 16 residues. Looked up from germline, CDR1 is MNHEY and CDR2 is SVGEGT. V gave up 2 bases and J gave up 0 bases, with 10 bases separating them. The DNA of the CDR3 is TGTGCCAGCAGTTACCGCCCGACAGCGAACACCGGGGAGCTGTTTTTT. It specifies CASSYRPTANTGELFF.

The genes are TRBV6-5 and TRBJ2-7; maybe TRBD1 (6 bases). CDR1 is MNHEY, CDR2 SVGAGI, per germline. This CDR3 region has 14 residues. V lost 5 bases to trimming and J lost 5 bases, with 16 bases between them. The CDR3 sequence: CASSLRQEDNEQYF. CDR3 bases: TGTGCCAGCAGTCTGCGACAGGAGGACAACGAGCAGTACTTC.

V and J are TRBV5-8 and TRBJ1-6; D may be TRBD1 (6 bases). This CDR3 is 14 amino acids long. In germline, CDR1 is SGHTS, CDR2 YDEGEE. The ends were cut back, 2 bases at V and 8 bases at J, with 11 bases in the middle. The CDR3 spells CASSLGGGDSPLHF. DNA for the CDR3: TGTGCCAGCAGCTTAGGGGGAGGGGATTCACCCCTCCACTTT.

This clone is a singleton in its sample. The chain employs TRBV19 and TRBJ2-1; 8 bases are shared with TRBD2. CDR1 and CDR2 (germline): LNHDA, SQIVND (reference sequence). Germline trimming cut 4 bases from V and 4 bases from J; bases unmatched to any gene: 9. The CDR3 covers 16 residues. The CDR3 is CASSNPIRGGYNEQFF. The CDR3 nucleotides are TGTGCCAGTAGTAACCCCATTCGGGGGGGATACAATGAGCAGTTCTTC.

This clone has only one observation. This rearrangement joins TRBV24-1 to TRBJ2-7, with no clear D. This CDR3 spans 10 amino acids. Trimming removed 5 bases at V and 7 bases at J, with 5 bases between. Germline V CDR1 and CDR2: KGHDR, SFDVKD. CDR3 coding DNA: TGTGCCACCAGTGTCGGGGAGCAGTACTTC. Protein sequence: CATSVGEQYF.

The CDR3 coding sequence is TGTGCCAGCAGCGGAGAAGCAGGGGCCGGAAACACCATATATTTT. Its translation is CASSGEAGAGNTIYF. The rearrangement joins TRBV7-9 to TRBJ1-3; D perhaps matches TRBD1 (6 bases). This CDR3 is 15 amino acids long. In germline, CDR1 is SEHNR, CDR2 FQNEAQ (reference sequence). Between the trimmed V and J ends, which lost 5 bases and 4 bases, there was a span of 15 bases.

The V call is TRBV9, the J call TRBJ1-2, with 8 bases that match TRBD1. CDR3 size: 13 residues. Per the germline V gene, CDR1 is SGDLS and CDR2 is YYNGEE. V was clipped by 0 bases and J by 8 bases; unmatched bases: 3. CDR3 sequence reads: CASSVDQGAGYTF. The CDR3 DNA reads TGTGCCAGCAGCGTAGACCAGGGGGCCGGCTACACCTTC.

The V and J genes are TRBV7-2 and TRBJ2-7, with 7 bases fitting TRBD2. Germline CDR1 and CDR2: SGHTA and FQGNSA. J lost 7 bases, V lost 0 bases, and 9 bases had no gene match. CDR3 size: 15 residues. CDR3 sequence reads: CASSLARTGRGEQYF. The CDR3 DNA sequence: TGTGCCAGCAGCTTAGCGCGCACGGGGAGGGGAGAGCAGTACTTC.